The 29 T cell receptor beta chains given below trace back to one sample, sequenced in a study of T cell responses to AZD1222 COVID-19 vaccine. Clones were read by immunoSEQ multiplex PCR, and TCRdb kept only the in-frame ones, dropping some. The sample shows approximately 100,000 clones, 70% to 90% of them seen only once. The material was peripheral blood, obtained 28 days after the second AZD1222 dose. Receptor source: an adult who received the AZD1222 COVID-19 vaccine.

This chain connects TRBV28 to TRBJ1-1; D perhaps matches TRBD1 (5 bases). Germline assignment: CDR1 MDHEN and CDR2 SYDVKM. Trimming shortened V by 3 bases and J by 1 base, and 12 bases separated the two germline ends. The CDR3 extends over 15 amino acids. In DNA form, the CDR3 reads TGTGCCAGCAGTTTCGGGGCCTCTAAGAACACTGAAGCTTTCTTT. Its translation: CASSFGASKNTEAFF.

The V gene is TRBV24-1, the J gene TRBJ1-2, with a weak D call TRBD1 (6 bases). Germline CDR1 and CDR2: KGHDR and SFDVKD. The V end lost 2 bases, the J end lost 3 bases, and 12 bases lay between the germline ends. The CDR3 runs 15 residues. CDR3 residues: CATSDSQGYDYGYTF. The CDR3 DNA sequence: TGTGCCACCAGTGATTCACAGGGATACGACTATGGCTACACCTTC.

The rearrangement links TRBV7-2 to TRBJ2-3; D is unclear. CDR3 length equals 14 residues. Germline V gives CDR1 SGHTA, CDR2 FQGNSA. V was shortened by 4 bases and J by 4 bases, with 12 bases between the two germline ends. DNA for the CDR3: TGTGCCAGCAGCTCTAGAAGGATTCCAGATACGCAGTATTTT. This encodes CASSSRRIPDTQYF. Together with reference TRBV7-2 and TRBJ2-3, the CDR3 gives the full variable domain: GAGVSQSPSNKVTEKGKDVELRCDPISGHTALYWYRQSLGQGLEFLIYFQGNSAPDKSGLPSDRFSAERTGGSVSTLTIQRTQQEDSAVYLCASSSRRIPDTQYFGPGTRLTVL.

The rearrangement links TRBV4-3 to TRBJ1-6; 9 bases fit TRBD1. The CDR3 sequence is 17 residues long. From germline, CDR1 is LGHNA and CDR2 YSLEER. V shed 3 bases, J shed 8 bases, and the junction held 11 bases outside the gene matches. The CDR3 loop is CASSHLQGAEGDSPLHF. The CDR3 nucleotides are TGCGCCAGCAGCCACTTACAGGGGGCAGAGGGAGATTCACCCCTCCACTTT.

V gene TRBV6-5 combines with J gene TRBJ1-6, with 7 nucleotides matching TRBD1. The trim removed 6 bases at V and 6 bases at J, leaving 5 bases unmatched. Germline-derived CDR1 and CDR2 are MNHEY and SVGAGI. CDR3 size: 14 residues. The CDR3 loop reads CASRPGQSNSPLHF. The CDR3, as DNA: TGTGCCAGCAGACCGGGACAGTCTAATTCACCCCTCCACTTT.

The rearrangement links TRBV14 to TRBJ2-1, with D uncertain. V was clipped by 8 bases and J by 3 bases, with 14 bases between them. Germline V CDR1 and CDR2: SGHDN, FVKESK. This CDR3 is 14 amino acids long. The CDR3 bases are TGTGCCAGCGGAAGCCTAGAGAACTACAATGAGCAGTTCTTC. Its protein product is CASGSLENYNEQFF.

The chain links TRBV5-1 to TRBJ2-5, with 10 nucleotides matching TRBD1. This CDR3 spans 14 amino acids. Germline lookup yields CDR1 SGHRS and CDR2 YFSETQ. The ends lost 3 bases at V and 5 bases at J; junction bases unmatched: 4. The DNA for the CDR3 is TGCGCCAGCAGCTCAGGACAGGGGGGGGAGACCCAGTACTTC. It encodes CASSSGQGGETQYF.

This rearrangement joins TRBV5-4 to TRBJ1-3; no clear D gene. The CDR3 contains 15 residues. Germline CDR1 reads SGHNT; CDR2 reads YYREEE (reference sequence). Between the trimmed V and J ends, which lost 0 bases and 7 bases, there was a span of 14 bases. The CDR3 spells CASSLETAGWNTIYF. The CDR3 bases are TGTGCCAGCAGCTTGGAGACTGCTGGATGGAACACCATATATTTT.

This chain links TRBV7-2 with TRBJ1-6; 8 positions match TRBD1. The length of the CDR3 is 15 residues. V shed 5 bases and J 8 bases; nucleotides not matched to a gene: 8. Per the germline V gene, CDR1 is SGHTA and CDR2 is FQGNSA. CDR3 residues: CASSPRTGIDSPLHF. The DNA of the CDR3 is TGTGCCAGCAGCCCTCGGACAGGGATCGATTCACCCCTCCACTTT.

Of note for this clone: At the DNA level, this CDR3 is encoded by other sequences in the same sample as well. This chain links TRBV7-9 with TRBJ2-1; 7 positions agree with TRBD2. The CDR3 totals 15 residues. J lost 1 base, V lost 1 base, and 1 base had no gene match. Germline-derived CDR1 and CDR2 are SEHNR and FQNEAQ (reference sequence). DNA of the CDR3: TGTGCCAGCAGCTTAGGTAGCGGGTCCTACAATGAGCAGTTCTTC. Translation: CASSLGSGSYNEQFF.

J is TRBJ2-7 and V is TRBV2; the match to TRBD2 covers 13 bases. J lost 4 bases, V lost 6 bases, and 6 bases had no gene match. Per the germline V gene, CDR1 is SNHLY and CDR2 is FYNNEI. The CDR3 contains 15 residues. The CDR3 coding sequence is TGTGCCAGCAGCGGTAGGACTAGCGGGAGTTACGAGCAGTACTTC. Amino acids: CASSGRTSGSYEQYF.

This chain joins TRBV3-1 (or the pseudogene TRBV3-2) and TRBJ1-4; maybe TRBD1 (6 bases). V lost 5 bases and J 0 bases, leaving 16 bases between the germline ends. This CDR3 spans 17 amino acids. Germline CDR1 LGHDT, CDR2 YNNKEL (reference sequence). CDR3 nucleotides: TGTGCCAGCAGCTGGTTACAGGGACCCTCAACTAATGAAAAACTGTTTTTT. Translating it yields CASSWLQGPSTNEKLFF.

This clone was recorded only once. Compared with germline, one end of the junction differs, possibly owing to a read error. The V call is TRBV19, the J call TRBJ2-1, with TRBD1 identical over 10 bases. Germline CDR1 and CDR2: LNHDA and SQIVND (reference sequence). This CDR3 has 12 amino acids. The CDR3 coding sequence is TGTGCCAGTAGTATCACCGGGACAGGGGAAGTCTTC. Translating gives CASSITGTGEVF.

The genes are TRBV4-1 and TRBJ2-1; D possibly uses TRBD1 or TRBD2 (5 bases each). The V gene's germline CDR1 is MGHRA and CDR2 YSYEKL. CDR3 length: 15 residues. Trimming removed 0 bases at V and 8 bases at J, with 14 bases between. The CDR3 nucleotides are TGCGCCAGCAGCCAAGAGAGACGGGAAGGGGATGAGCAGTTCTTC. This gives the protein CASSQERREGDEQFF.

The V and J genes are TRBV5-4 and TRBJ2-5; 7 bases map to TRBD1. Germline CDR1 reads SGHNT; CDR2 reads YYREEE (reference sequence). This CDR3 comprises 14 residues. V shed 4 bases and J 2 bases; nucleotides not matched to a gene: 5. The CDR3 is CASSEGQRQETQYF. DNA of the CDR3: TGTGCCAGCAGCGAGGGACAGCGTCAAGAGACCCAGTACTTC.

This chain links TRBV2 with TRBJ1-1; D remains ambiguous. Per germline, CDR1 SNHLY and CDR2 FYNNEI. Trimming removed 5 bases at V and 4 bases at J, with 17 bases between. The CDR3 consists of 15 residues. The CDR3 protein is CASSPRTALGTEAFF. CDR3 nucleotide sequence: TGTGCCAGCAGTCCGCGGACTGCTCTCGGCACTGAAGCTTTCTTT.

Only one count was recorded for this clone. The rearrangement links TRBV5-6 to TRBJ1-4, with D unresolved. The germline V gene encodes CDR1 SGHDT and CDR2 YYEEEE. The V end was cut by 0 bases, the J end by 0 bases, with 6 bases between. The length of the CDR3 is 15 residues. The CDR3 region is CASSLGGTTNEKLFF. The CDR3 DNA is TGTGCCAGCAGCTTGGGAGGGACAACTAATGAAAAACTGTTTTTT. The full variable domain, rest sourced from reference TRBV5-6 and TRBJ1-4, is DAGVTQSPTHLIKTRGQQVTLRCSPKSGHDTVSWYQQALGQGPQFIFQYYEEEERQRGNFPDRFSGHQFPNYSSELNVNALLLGDSALYLCASSLGGTTNEKLFFGSGTQLSVL.

This clone is a singleton in its sample. The chain recombines TRBV15 with TRBJ2-7, with D possibly matching TRBD1 (6 bases). Per the germline V gene, CDR1 is LNHNV and CDR2 is YYDKDF (reference sequence). V was cut by 0 bases and J by 0 bases, with 12 bases left in between. CDR3 size: 16 residues. In DNA form, the CDR3 reads TGTGCCACCAGCAGAGATCGAAGGGGGAGCTCCTACGAGCAGTACTTC. Its protein is CATSRDRRGSSYEQYF.

J is TRBJ1-2 and V is TRBV5-6; D is uncertain. CDR1 and CDR2 from the germline V gene are SGHDT and YYEEEE. The V and J ends lost 3 bases and 4 bases respectively, with 19 bases between them. The CDR3 is made up of 16 amino acids. CDR3 bases: TGTGCCAGCAGCTACACCGGATCAAGTCCGGTCTATGGCTACACCTTC. Its translation: CASSYTGSSPVYGYTF.

This chain links TRBV7-2 with TRBJ1-5, with D uncertain. Deletions cut 5 bases from V and 1 base from J, with 12 bases between. CDR3 length: 15 amino acids. The germline CDR1 and CDR2 sequences are SGHTA and FQGNSA. CDR3 amino acids: CASSRFTDSNQPQHF. Written as DNA, the CDR3 is TGTGCCAGCAGCCGCTTCACAGACAGCAATCAGCCCCAGCATTTT.

This chain joins TRBV9 and TRBJ2-1, with 7 bases fitting TRBD2. Per the germline V gene, CDR1 is SGDLS and CDR2 is YYNGEE. This CDR3 spans 15 amino acids. J gave up 3 bases and V 4 bases, and 7 bases lay outside the gene matches. The CDR3: CASSPTTSVYNEQFF. The CDR3 DNA reads as TGTGCCAGCAGCCCCACTACTAGCGTCTACAATGAGCAGTTCTTC.

The chain has TRBV21-1 and TRBJ1-2; the D call in the table, TRBD1, was not verified against the DNA. TRBV21-1 is termed a pseudogene. The CDR3 runs to 14 residues. CDR3 sequence reads: CASSARGRPYGYTF. Here the CDR3 DNA reads TGTGCCAGCAGCGCTAGGGGGCGCCCCTATGGCTACACCTTC.

V usage is TRBV7-9 and J usage is TRBJ2-1; TRBD2 aligns across 8 bases. V lost 6 bases, J lost 6 bases, and 13 bases stayed unmatched. The germline V gene has CDR1 SEHNR and CDR2 FQNEAQ (reference sequence). The length of the CDR3 is 16 residues. CDR3 region: CASSYTRGGPSNEQFF. DNA of the CDR3: TGTGCCAGCAGTTACACCCGGGGGGGCCCCTCCAATGAGCAGTTCTTC. The whole variable domain, filled in from reference TRBV7-9 and TRBJ2-1, reads DTGVSQNPRHKITKRGQNVTFRCDPISEHNRLYWYRQTLGQGPEFLTYFQNEAQLEKSRLLSDRFSAERPKGSFSTLEIQRTEQGDSAMYLCASSYTRGGPSNEQFFGPGTRLTVL.

The chain uses TRBV11-2 and TRBJ2-5; no reliable D call. The V gene's germline CDR1 is SGHAT and CDR2 FQNNGV. The V end lost 3 bases, the J end lost 0 bases, and 2 bases lay between the germline ends. The CDR3 runs to 12 residues. CDR3 sequence reads: CASSFDQETQYF. As DNA, the CDR3 is TGTGCCAGCAGCTTCGACCAAGAGACCCAGTACTTC.

The rearrangement uses TRBV2 and TRBJ2-5, with no clear D. Germline CDR1 SNHLY, CDR2 FYNNEI. Trimming pared 4 bases from V and 13 bases from J, leaving 13 bases between. This CDR3 is built from 11 residues. CDR3 DNA: TGTGCCAGCAGTGCTGGGGTTAGGTGGTACTTC. Translating it yields CASSAGVRWYF.

This clone was seen once. The CDR3 nucleotides read TGTGCCAGCAGCTCAGGGGAGGACACCGGGGAGCTGTTTTTT. It yields the protein CASSSGEDTGELFF. The chain links TRBV25-1 to TRBJ2-2; perhaps D is TRBD1 or TRBD2 (6 bases each). The germline V and J ends were trimmed by 6 bases and 3 bases, with 11 bases remaining between them. This CDR3 contains 14 residues. CDR1 MGHDK and CDR2 SYGVNS come from the germline V gene.

This clone has a handful of counts. The chain has TRBV30 and TRBJ1-3, with a weak D call TRBD1 (5 bases). Trimming left V 0 bases short and J 7 bases short, with 19 bases between. CDR1 GTSNPN and CDR2 SVGIG come from the germline V gene (reference sequence). This CDR3 comprises 16 residues. The CDR3: CAWSVREGPNRNTIYF. The CDR3 DNA follows: TGTGCCTGGAGTGTACGGGAGGGCCCAAACAGGAACACCATATATTTT.

This chain links TRBV28 with TRBJ2-7, with D maybe TRBD1 (5 bases). Trimming pared 5 bases from V and 0 bases from J, leaving 17 bases between. The CDR3 is made up of 16 amino acids. The germline V gene encodes CDR1 MDHEN and CDR2 SYDVKM. The CDR3 protein is CASSRRGWVSSYEQYF. CDR3 in DNA: TGTGCCAGCAGTCGAAGGGGTTGGGTTAGCTCCTACGAGCAGTACTTC.

The chain joins TRBV7-3 to TRBJ1-6; the D is unclear. V was pared by 5 bases and J by 12 bases, with 11 bases between. CDR1 and CDR2 (germline): SGHTA, FQGTGA. This CDR3 contains 12 residues. CDR3 region: CASSGRTRPLHF. CDR3 bases: TGTGCCAGCAGCGGGAGGACCCGACCCCTCCACTTT.